This T cell receptor (beta chain) was found in a study of blood T cell repertoires in COVID-19. In the source study's methods: The assay estimated nucleated cells by amplifying reference gene primers. Assay: immunoSEQ multiplex PCR; the TCRdb copy retains only in-frame clones and omits some. D and trimming come from the DNA, and the V and J calls and clone size come from that table. The sample consists of approximately 200,000 clones, over 75% of them appearing once. Across about two dozen US areas, participants ranged in age from about 18 to 89 years. Participant-given clinical history determined each cohort assignment. Trimming removed 5 bases at V and 5 bases at J, with 15 bases between. Germline loops: CDR1 KGHSH, CDR2 LQKENI. The CDR3 spans 14 residues.

The chain links TRBV18 to TRBJ1-2; D ambiguous. The sequenced sample was PBMCs or T cells enriched from blood (not recorded which). The clonotype comes from a woman between 35 and 50 years old with acute COVID-19. The CDR3 coding sequence is TGTGCCAGCTCAGATCCAGCACAGAGTTATGGCTACACCTTC. Translating gives CASSDPAQSYGYTF.